These T cell receptor beta chains were read from a single sample in a study of CD8+ T cells in alopecia areata. Assay used: immunoSEQ multiplex PCR; TCRdb lists only in-frame clones, some missing. The sample includes fewer than 350,000 clones, about 62% seen only once; the top ten take roughly 1.8%. The sequences come from CD4+ T cells sorted from blood, collected at week 24, from a patient treated with tofacitinib. All receptors come from a human donor with alopecia areata. CDR3s include the opening cysteine and the closing phenylalanine or tryptophan. Fields, in order: J gene, V gene, CDR3 length, D gene, clone size, CDR3 protein, CDR3 DNA. The D gene is left open where the match is weak. Size is stated for part of the rows, as once, few or many counts, or as a class when the clone is expanded.

TRBJ1-5	TRBV5-1	15	-	-	CASSLAGNRDQPQHF	TGCGCCAGCAGCTTGGCTGGGAATAGGGATCAGCCCCAGCATTTT
TRBJ1-1	TRBV29-1	12	-	once	CSVIHRPGGAFF	TGCAGCGTGATACACAGGCCTGGTGGGGCTTTCTTT
TRBJ2-5	TRBV30	14	TRBD2	-	CAWSVKGGGKTQYF	TGTGCCTGGAGTGTGAAAGGCGGGGGGAAGACCCAGTACTTC
TRBJ2-3	TRBV4-2	16	-	-	CASSQGAEQLPATQYF	TGTGCCAGCAGCCAAGGAGCCGAACAACTTCCTGCTACGCAGTATTTT
TRBJ1-1	TRBV23-1	17	-	-	CASSQSVGRPLNTEAFF	TGCGCCAGCAGTCAATCGGTGGGCCGACCCTTGAACACTGAAGCTTTCTTT
TRBJ2-3	TRBV29-1	12	-	-	CSVGELERTQYF	TGCAGCGTTGGAGAGTTGGAACGGACGCAGTATTTT
TRBJ1-5	TRBV30	15	-	-	CAWSVRGRLNQPQHF	TGTGCCTGGAGTGTACGGGGACGTCTCAATCAGCCCCAGCATTTT
TRBJ2-5	TRBV7-2	12	-	-	CASSLERETQYF	TGTGCCAGCAGCTTGGAAAGGGAGACCCAGTACTTC
TRBJ1-2	TRBV4-2	15	-	-	CASSQEEQIFDGYTF	TGTGCCAGCAGCCAAGAGGAACAGATATTTGATGGCTACACCTTC
TRBJ2-7	TRBV4-2	14	TRBD2	few	CASRREESSYEQYF	TGTGCCAGCCGCCGGGAGGAAAGCTCCTACGAGCAGTACTTC
TRBJ1-4	TRBV30	14	-	-	CAWSAGATNEKLFF	TGTGCCTGGAGTGCCGGAGCAACTAATGAAAAACTGTTTTTT
TRBJ2-5	TRBV29-1	15	TRBD2	-	CSPLSPGLVEETQYF	TGCAGCCCCCTGTCCCCCGGACTAGTTGAAGAGACCCAGTACTTC
TRBJ2-5	TRBV19	14	-	few	CASSSTYSQETQYF	TGTGCCAGTAGTAGCACATACAGCCAAGAGACCCAGTACTTC
TRBJ2-5	TRBV5-1	15	-	few	CASSLAAAPQETQYF	TGCGCCAGCAGCTTGGCAGCGGCCCCCCAAGAGACCCAGTACTTC
TRBJ2-1	TRBV18	16	TRBD1	-	CASSPPTGGSYNEQFF	TGTGCCAGCTCACCCCCGACAGGGGGCTCCTACAATGAGCAGTTCTTC
TRBJ2-5	TRBV11-2	18	TRBD2	-	CASSLQRPSGGAGETQYF	TGTGCCAGCAGCCTCCAACGCCCTAGCGGGGGGGCCGGGGAGACCCAGTACTTC
TRBJ1-1	TRBV30	15	TRBD1	-	CAWSGRTGVNTEAFF	TGTGCCTGGAGTGGGCGGACAGGAGTGAACACTGAAGCTTTCTTT